This T cell receptor (beta chain) stems from a study of technical replicates of blood from a few donors. Assay: immunoSEQ multiplex PCR; the TCRdb copy retains only in-frame clones and omits some. This sample carries about 90,000 clones, roughly 92% of them seen once, and the ten largest clones take over 0.2%. Germline V gene lookup returns CDR1 SGHNT and CDR2 YENEEA. V lost 0 bases to trimming and J lost 3 bases, with 5 bases between them. The CDR3 spans 13 residues. This receptor was obtained from a human donor in good health. Sequencing input: T cells isolated from PBMCs. V is TRBV11-3 and J is TRBJ1-1, with a possible D match to TRBD1 (5 bases). The CDR3 here is CASSLDRDTEAFF. The CDR3 coding sequence is TGTGCCAGCAGCTTAGACAGGGACACTGAAGCTTTCTTT.